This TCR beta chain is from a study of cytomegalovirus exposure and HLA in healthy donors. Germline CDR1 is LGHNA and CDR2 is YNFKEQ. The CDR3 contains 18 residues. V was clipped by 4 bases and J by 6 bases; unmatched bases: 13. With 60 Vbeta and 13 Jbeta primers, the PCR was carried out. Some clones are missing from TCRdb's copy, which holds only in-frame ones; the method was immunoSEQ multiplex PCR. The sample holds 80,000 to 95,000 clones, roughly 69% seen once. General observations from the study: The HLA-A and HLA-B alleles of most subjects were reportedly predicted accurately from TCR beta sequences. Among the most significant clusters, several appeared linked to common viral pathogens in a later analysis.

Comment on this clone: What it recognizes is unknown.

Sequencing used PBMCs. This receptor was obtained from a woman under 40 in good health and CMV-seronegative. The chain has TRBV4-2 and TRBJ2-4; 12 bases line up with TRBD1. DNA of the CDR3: TGTGCCAGCAGCCTTACCGGGACAGGGGGCAAGAGTAGAAACATTCAGTACTTC. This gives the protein CASSLTGTGGKSRNIQYF.